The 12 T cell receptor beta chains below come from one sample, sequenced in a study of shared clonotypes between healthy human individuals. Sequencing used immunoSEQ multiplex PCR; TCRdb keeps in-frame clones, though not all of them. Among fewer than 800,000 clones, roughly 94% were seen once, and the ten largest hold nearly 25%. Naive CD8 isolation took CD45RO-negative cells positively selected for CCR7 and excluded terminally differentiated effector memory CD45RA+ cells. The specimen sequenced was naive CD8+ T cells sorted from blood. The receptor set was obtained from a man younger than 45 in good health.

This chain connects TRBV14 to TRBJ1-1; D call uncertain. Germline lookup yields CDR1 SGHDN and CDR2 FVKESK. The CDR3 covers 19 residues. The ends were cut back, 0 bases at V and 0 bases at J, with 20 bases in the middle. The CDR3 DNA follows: TGTGCCAGCAGCCAAGAGGCCCAGGCCTGGGCTTTGATGAACACTGAAGCTTTCTTT. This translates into CASSQEAQAWALMNTEAFF.

The CDR3 region is CASAPGTPYEQYF. The CDR3 DNA follows: TGTGCCAGCGCCCCCGGGACCCCCTACGAGCAGTACTTC. This sequence joins TRBV11-2 and TRBJ2-7; either TRBD1 or TRBD2 may supply D (5 bases each). Germline CDR1 and CDR2: SGHAT and FQNNGV. The CDR3 is made up of 13 amino acids. V lost 8 bases and J 2 bases, leaving 13 bases between the germline ends.

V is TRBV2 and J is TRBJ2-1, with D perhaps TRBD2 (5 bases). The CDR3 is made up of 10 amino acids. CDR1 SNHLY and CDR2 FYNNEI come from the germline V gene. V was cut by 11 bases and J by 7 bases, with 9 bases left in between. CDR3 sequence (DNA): TGTGCCGCCCGAGGGAATGAGCAGTTCTTC. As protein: CAARGNEQFF.

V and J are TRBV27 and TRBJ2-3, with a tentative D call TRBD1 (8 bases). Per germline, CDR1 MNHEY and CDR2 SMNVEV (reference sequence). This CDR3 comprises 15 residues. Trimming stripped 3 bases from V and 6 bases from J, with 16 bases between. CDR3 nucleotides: TGTGCCAGCAGTTTCGTGACAGGGGAGGGGGATACGCAGTATTTT. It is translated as CASSFVTGEGDTQYF.

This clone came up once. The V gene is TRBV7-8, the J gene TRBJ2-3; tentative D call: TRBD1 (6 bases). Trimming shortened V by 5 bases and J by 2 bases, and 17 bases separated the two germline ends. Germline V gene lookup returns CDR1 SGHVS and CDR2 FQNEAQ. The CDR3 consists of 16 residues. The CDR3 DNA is TGTGCCAGCAGCCTCGGGACAAGCCCCGCCACAGATACGCAGTATTTT. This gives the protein CASSLGTSPATDTQYF. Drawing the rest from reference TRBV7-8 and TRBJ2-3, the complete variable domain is GAGVSQSPRYKVAKRGQDVALRCDPISGHVSLFWYQQALGQGPEFLTYFQNEAQLDKSGLPSDRFFAERPEGSVSTLKIQRTQQEDSAVYLCASSLGTSPATDTQYFGPGTRLTVL.

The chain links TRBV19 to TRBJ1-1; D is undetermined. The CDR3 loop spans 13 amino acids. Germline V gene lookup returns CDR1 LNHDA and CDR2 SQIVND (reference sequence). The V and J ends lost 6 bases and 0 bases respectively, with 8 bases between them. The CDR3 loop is CASREIMNTEAFF. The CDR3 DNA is TGTGCCAGTAGAGAAATCATGAACACTGAAGCTTTCTTT.

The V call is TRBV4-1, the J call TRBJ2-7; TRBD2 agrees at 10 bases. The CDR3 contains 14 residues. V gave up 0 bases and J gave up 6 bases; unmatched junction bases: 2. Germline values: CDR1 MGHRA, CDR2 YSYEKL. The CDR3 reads CASSQEGLAIEQYF. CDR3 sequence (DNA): TGCGCCAGCAGCCAAGAGGGACTAGCGATCGAGCAGTACTTC.

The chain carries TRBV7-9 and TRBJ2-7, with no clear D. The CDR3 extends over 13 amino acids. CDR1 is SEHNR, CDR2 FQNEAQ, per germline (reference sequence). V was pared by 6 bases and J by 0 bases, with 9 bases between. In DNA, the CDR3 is TGTGCCAGCAGATCACAAACCTCCTACGAGCAGTACTTC. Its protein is CASRSQTSYEQYF.

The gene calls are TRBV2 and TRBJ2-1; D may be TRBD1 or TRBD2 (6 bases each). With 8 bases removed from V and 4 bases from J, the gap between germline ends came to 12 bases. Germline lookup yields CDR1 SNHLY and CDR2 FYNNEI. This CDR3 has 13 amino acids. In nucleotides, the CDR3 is TGTGCCAGCCTAGGGGGGCGGTACAATGAGCAGTTCTTC. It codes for CASLGGRYNEQFF.

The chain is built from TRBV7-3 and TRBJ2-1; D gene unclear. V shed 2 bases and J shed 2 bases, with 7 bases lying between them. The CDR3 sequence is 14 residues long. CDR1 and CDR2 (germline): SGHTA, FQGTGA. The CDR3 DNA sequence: TGTGCCAGCAGCTTAGACTCAACCTACAATGAGCAGTTCTTC. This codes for CASSLDSTYNEQFF.

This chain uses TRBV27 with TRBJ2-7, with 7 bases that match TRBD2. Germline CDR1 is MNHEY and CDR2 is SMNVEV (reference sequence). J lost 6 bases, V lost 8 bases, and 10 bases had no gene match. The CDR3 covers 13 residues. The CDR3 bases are TGTGCCAGCGGATATAGCGGGTCGGGCGAGCAGTACTTC. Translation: CASGYSGSGEQYF.

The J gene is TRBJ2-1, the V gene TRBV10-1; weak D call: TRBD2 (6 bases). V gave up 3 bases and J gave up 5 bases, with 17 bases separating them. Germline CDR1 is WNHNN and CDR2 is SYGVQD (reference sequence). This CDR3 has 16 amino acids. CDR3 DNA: TGCGCCAGCAGTGATTCCGGGACTTCAAGGGACAATGAGCAGTTCTTC. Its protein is CASSDSGTSRDNEQFF.